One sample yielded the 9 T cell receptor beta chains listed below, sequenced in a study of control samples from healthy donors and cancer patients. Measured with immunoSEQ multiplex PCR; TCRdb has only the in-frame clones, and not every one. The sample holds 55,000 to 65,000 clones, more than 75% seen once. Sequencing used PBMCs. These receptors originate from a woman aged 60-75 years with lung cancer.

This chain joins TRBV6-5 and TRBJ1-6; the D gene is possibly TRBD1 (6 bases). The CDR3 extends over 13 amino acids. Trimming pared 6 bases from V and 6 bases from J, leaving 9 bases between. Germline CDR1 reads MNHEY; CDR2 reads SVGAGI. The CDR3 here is CASRLDSNSPLHF. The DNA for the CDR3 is TGTGCCAGCAGACTGGACAGTAATTCACCCCTCCACTTT.

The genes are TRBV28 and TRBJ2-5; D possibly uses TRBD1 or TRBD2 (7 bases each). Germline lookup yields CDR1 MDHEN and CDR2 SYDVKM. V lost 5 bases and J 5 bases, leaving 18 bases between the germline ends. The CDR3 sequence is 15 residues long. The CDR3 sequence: CASSPRRGGRETQYF. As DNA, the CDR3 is TGTGCCAGCAGTCCCCGCAGGGGGGGCAGGGAGACCCAGTACTTC. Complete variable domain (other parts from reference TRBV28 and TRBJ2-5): DVKVTQSSRYLVKRTGEKVFLECVQDMDHENMFWYRQDPGLGLRLIYFSYDVKMKEKGDIPEGYSVSREKKERFSLILESASTNQTSMYLCASSPRRGGRETQYFGPGTRLLVL.

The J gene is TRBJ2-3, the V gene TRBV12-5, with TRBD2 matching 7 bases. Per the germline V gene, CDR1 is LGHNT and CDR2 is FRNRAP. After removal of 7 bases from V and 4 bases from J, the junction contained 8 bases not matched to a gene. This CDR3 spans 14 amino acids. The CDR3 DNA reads TGTGCTAGTGCCCCTAAGGCGGGGGCAGATACGCAGTATTTT. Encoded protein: CASAPKAGADTQYF.

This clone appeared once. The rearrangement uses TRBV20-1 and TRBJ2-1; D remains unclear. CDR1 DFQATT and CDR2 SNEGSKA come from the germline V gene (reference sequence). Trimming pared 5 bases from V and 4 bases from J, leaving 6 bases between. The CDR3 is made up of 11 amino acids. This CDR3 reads CSAPEYNEQFF. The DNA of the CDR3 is TGCAGTGCTCCCGAATACAATGAGCAGTTCTTC.

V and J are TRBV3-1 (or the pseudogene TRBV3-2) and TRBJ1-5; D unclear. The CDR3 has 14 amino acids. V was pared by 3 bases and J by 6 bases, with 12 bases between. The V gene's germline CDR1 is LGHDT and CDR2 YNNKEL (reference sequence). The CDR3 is CASSHYGASQPQHF. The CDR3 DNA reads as TGTGCCAGCAGCCATTATGGCGCGTCTCAGCCCCAGCATTTT.

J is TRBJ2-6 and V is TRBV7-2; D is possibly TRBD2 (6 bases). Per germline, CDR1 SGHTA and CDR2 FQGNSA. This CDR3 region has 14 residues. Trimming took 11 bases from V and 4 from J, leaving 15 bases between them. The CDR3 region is CAPGAGPGANVLTF. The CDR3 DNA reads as TGTGCCCCCGGGGCGGGGCCCGGGGCCAACGTCCTGACTTTC. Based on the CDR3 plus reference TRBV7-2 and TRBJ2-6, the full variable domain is GAGVSQSPSNKVTEKGKDVELRCDPISGHTALYWYRQSLGQGLEFLIYFQGNSAPDKSGLPSDRFSAERTGGSVSTLTIQRTQQEDSAVYLCAPGAGPGANVLTFGAGSRLTVL.

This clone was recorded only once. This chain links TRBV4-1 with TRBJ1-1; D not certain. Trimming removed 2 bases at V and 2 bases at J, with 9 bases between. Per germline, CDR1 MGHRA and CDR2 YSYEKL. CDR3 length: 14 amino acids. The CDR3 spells CASSQTGINTEAFF. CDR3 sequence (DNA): TGCGCCAGCAGCCAAACCGGGATCAACACTGAAGCTTTCTTT.

Here the CDR3 DNA reads TGTGCCAGCAGCGTAGGCGAAGGGAAAAATTCACCCCTCCACTTT. Protein product: CASSVGEGKNSPLHF. V gene TRBV9 combines with J gene TRBJ1-6; no clear D gene. Germline V CDR1 and CDR2: SGDLS, YYNGEE. Trimming took 0 bases from V and 7 from J, leaving 11 bases between them. The CDR3 has 15 residues.

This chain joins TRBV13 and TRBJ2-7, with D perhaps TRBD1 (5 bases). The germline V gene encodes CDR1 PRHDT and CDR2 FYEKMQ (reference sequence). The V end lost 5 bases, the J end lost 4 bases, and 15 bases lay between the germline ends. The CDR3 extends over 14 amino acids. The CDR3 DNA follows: TGTGCCAGCAGCCAACCCCAGGGAAGGTACGAGCAGTACTTC. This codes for CASSQPQGRYEQYF.